Sequencing of this TCR beta chain was carried out in a study of beta chain features in type 1 diabetes. Study outcomes and limitations: Naive, central memory and Treg TCRB repertoires seemed to resemble each other more closely in patients than they did in healthy donors. The study found moderately but significantly shorter TCRB CDR3s in all four CD4+ subsets of Type 1 diabetes patients.

All of the isolated RNA was reverse transcribed, so expressed TCRB transcripts were sequenced. Assay used: immunoSEQ multiplex PCR; TCRdb lists only in-frame clones, some missing. The sample shows 300,000 to 350,000 clones, roughly 9% of them seen only once. This CDR3 contains 12 residues. Per the germline V gene, CDR1 is LNHDA and CDR2 is SQIVND (reference sequence). Trimming took 4 bases from V and 5 from J, leaving 8 bases between them. In this sample, this clone turned up a few times. Antigen: not known. The clonotype comes from a man under 40 with type 1 diabetes. Material for sequencing was central memory CD4+ T cells from blood. J is TRBJ2-5 and V is TRBV19, with D unresolved. Here the CDR3 DNA reads TGTGCCAGTAGTAAGAAGAAGGAGACCCAGTACTTC. It encodes CASSKKKETQYF.